This is a list of T cell receptor beta chains from one sample in a study of blood T cell repertoires in COVID-19. Assay: immunoSEQ multiplex PCR; the TCRdb copy retains only in-frame clones and omits some. This table has about 140,000 clones, about nine tenths appearing once. Sequencing was performed on peripheral blood. The receptor set was obtained from a middle-aged man with active or convalescent COVID-19. Both conserved end residues are part of each CDR3. D genes are given only for firm matches. Some rows mark clone size as missing; the rest say once, few, many or name a class of expanded clone.

TRBV7-9,TRBJ1-5,few,.,CASSYNSNQPQHF,TGTGCCAGCAGCTATAATAGCAATCAGCCCCAGCATTTT
TRBV19,TRBJ2-7,.,TRBD2,CASRPSSGSGHEQYF,TGTGCCAGTAGACCCTCTAGCGGGAGTGGCCACGAGCAGTACTTC
TRBV5-1,TRBJ1-5,.,TRBD1,CASSQTGGSNQPQHF,TGCGCCAGCAGCCAGACAGGGGGAAGCAATCAGCCCCAGCATTTT
TRBV19,TRBJ2-7,.,.,CASSIRRNSYEQYF,TGTGCCAGTAGTATCCGGCGGAATTCCTACGAGCAGTACTTC
TRBV5-4,TRBJ2-1,few,TRBD2,CASSPLAGGLYNEQFF,TGTGCCAGCAGCCCCCTAGCGGGAGGCCTCTACAATGAGCAGTTCTTC
TRBV29-1,TRBJ2-1,.,.,CSVAPQRRSSYNEQFF,TGCAGCGTTGCCCCTCAGCGGAGGAGCTCCTACAATGAGCAGTTCTTC
TRBV2,TRBJ1-2,.,TRBD1,CASSETGAYGYTF,TGTGCCAGCAGTGAGACAGGGGCCTATGGCTACACCTTC
TRBV6-4,TRBJ2-1,once,.,CASSDSWGDPYNEQFF,TGTGCCAGCAGTGACTCATGGGGAGACCCCTACAATGAGCAGTTCTTC
TRBV24-1,TRBJ2-2,.,TRBD1,CATSDWGTDTGELFF,TGTGCCACCAGTGATTGGGGGACAGACACCGGGGAGCTGTTTTTT
TRBV29-1,TRBJ2-6,once,TRBD1,CSAEYRGRAGANVLTF,TGCAGCGCCGAGTACAGGGGACGGGCTGGGGCCAACGTCCTGACTTTC
TRBV7-3,TRBJ2-2,.,TRBD2,CASSSNLGLTYTGELFF,TGTGCCAGCAGCTCAAATCTGGGACTAACCTACACCGGGGAGCTGTTTTTT
TRBV30,TRBJ1-1,once,TRBD1,CAWEKTGLGTEAFF,TGTGCCTGGGAGAAGACAGGGCTTGGCACTGAAGCTTTCTTT
TRBV3-1/TRBV3-2,TRBJ1-4,once,TRBD1,CASAPTGGRPKLFF,TGTGCCAGCGCCCCGACAGGGGGACGCCCCAAACTGTTTTTT
TRBV7-9,TRBJ2-1,.,.,CASSARHTSIYNEQFF,TGTGCCAGCAGCGCGCGGCACACCAGCATTTACAATGAGCAGTTCTTC
TRBV19,TRBJ2-4,.,.,CASSMGGAKNIQYF,TGTGCCAGTAGTATGGGCGGGGCCAAAAACATTCAGTACTTC
TRBV9,TRBJ1-5,.,.,CASSEEPGNQPQHF,TGTGCCAGCAGCGAGGAGCCGGGGAATCAGCCCCAGCATTTT
TRBV4-1,TRBJ2-2,.,.,CASRISLYRDRDTGELFF,TGCGCCAGCAGGATTTCTCTTTACAGGGATCGGGACACCGGGGAGCTGTTTTTT
TRBV5-4,TRBJ1-1,.,TRBD1,CASSAGQGRNTEAFF,TGTGCCAGCAGCGCGGGACAGGGAAGGAACACTGAAGCTTTCTTT
TRBV3-1/TRBV3-2,TRBJ1-4,.,TRBD1,CASSRTGGDEKLFF,TGTGCCAGCAGCCGGACAGGGGGTGATGAAAAACTGTTTTTT
TRBV9,TRBJ1-6,many,TRBD1,CASSAQGQPYSPLHF,TGTGCCAGCAGCGCCCAGGGACAGCCATATTCACCCCTCCACTTT
TRBV9,TRBJ2-1,.,.,CASSPRGSGHNEQFF,TGTGCCAGCAGCCCCCGTGGGAGCGGCCACAATGAGCAGTTCTTC
TRBV29-1,TRBJ2-7,.,TRBD2,CSGALAGGYEQYF,TGCAGCGGAGCTCTAGCGGGAGGCTACGAGCAGTACTTC
TRBV4-1,TRBJ2-3,.,TRBD2,CASSQTGTITDTQYF,TGCGCCAGCAGCCAAACCGGGACTATCACAGATACGCAGTATTTT
TRBV7-2,TRBJ2-3,.,.,CASSFDGLSTDTQYF,TGTGCCAGCAGCTTTGACGGACTTAGCACAGATACGCAGTATTTT
TRBV5-1,TRBJ2-1,.,TRBD2,CASSPLAGIGYNEQFF,TGCGCCAGCAGTCCCCTAGCGGGAATTGGCTACAATGAGCAGTTCTTC
TRBV28,TRBJ2-2,.,TRBD2,CASSRTSGRGELFF,TGTGCCAGCAGTAGGACTAGCGGGAGAGGGGAGCTGTTTTTT
TRBV5-5,TRBJ2-3,.,.,CASSLVPGNLDTQYF,TGTGCCAGCAGCTTGGTTCCGGGAAATTTGGATACGCAGTATTTT
TRBV29-1,TRBJ2-7,.,.,CSVEPGYGTYEQYF,TGCAGCGTTGAGCCCGGGTACGGAACCTACGAGCAGTACTTC
TRBV24-1,TRBJ2-3,.,.,CATTSGGLDTDTQYF,TGTGCCACCACGTCTGGCGGGTTAGACACAGATACGCAGTATTTT
TRBV7-3,TRBJ2-1,.,.,CASSKPRMEADNEQFF,TGTGCCAGCAGCAAACCAAGGATGGAGGCCGACAATGAGCAGTTCTTC
TRBV3-1/TRBV3-2,TRBJ2-4,.,.,CASSQDREDIQYF,TGTGCCAGCAGCCAAGACAGGGAGGACATTCAGTACTTC
TRBV18,TRBJ2-7,.,TRBD1,CASSLDQGVAYEQYF,TGTGCCAGCTCACTTGACCAGGGGGTCGCCTACGAGCAGTACTTC
TRBV29-1,TRBJ1-2,.,.,CSVEPGDGYTF,TGCAGCGTCGAGCCGGGGGACGGCTACACCTTC
TRBV5-1,TRBJ1-6,.,.,CASSQGQGRSPLHF,TGCGCCAGCAGCCAGGGGCAGGGTCGATCACCCCTCCACTTT
TRBV5-6,TRBJ1-2,few,.,CARSRAGRGDYGYTF,TGTGCCCGCAGCAGGGCCGGACGGGGGGACTATGGCTACACCTTC
TRBV28,TRBJ1-1,.,.,CASTRGVARPAGF,TGTGCCAGCACGCGGGGCGTAGCCAGGCCGGCGGGGTTT
TRBV29-1,TRBJ2-1,.,TRBD2,CSVRPGGVYNEQFF,TGCAGCGTCCGACCGGGGGGGGTTTACAATGAGCAGTTCTTC
TRBV20-1,TRBJ2-7,.,TRBD2,CSASRQSSGRSYEQYF,TGCAGTGCTAGTCGTCAATCTAGCGGGAGATCCTACGAGCAGTACTTC
TRBV6-6,TRBJ1-2,.,TRBD1,CASSRDQRTGRAGYTF,TGTGCCAGCAGCCGAGACCAAAGGACAGGACGGGCCGGCTACACCTTC
TRBV4-1,TRBJ1-4,.,.,CASSHPTRGGSGEKLFF,TGCGCCAGCAGCCATCCCACGAGGGGGGGCTCCGGTGAAAAACTGTTTTTT
TRBV10-1,TRBJ2-3,.,TRBD1,CATGQGIGTDTQYF,TGCGCCACCGGACAGGGGATTGGTACAGATACGCAGTATTTT
TRBV14,TRBJ2-1,.,TRBD2,CASSQGSSGRIPFF,TGTGCCAGCAGCCAAGGATCTAGCGGGAGGATCCCGTTCTTC
TRBV28,TRBJ2-6,.,.,CASSRGSFSGANVLTF,TGTGCCAGCAGTAGGGGCAGTTTCTCTGGGGCCAACGTCCTGACTTTC
TRBV5-6,TRBJ2-3,.,TRBD2,CASSLGLAGGLNTDTQYF,TGTGCCAGCAGCTTGGGACTAGCGGGAGGGCTCAACACAGATACGCAGTATTTT
TRBV6-5,TRBJ1-4,few,.,CASSYRGGNEKLFF,TGTGCCAGCAGTTACCGGGGAGGTAATGAAAAACTGTTTTTT
TRBV28,TRBJ1-1,.,.,CASSLQQMNTEAFF,TGTGCCAGCAGTTTACAACAGATGAACACTGAAGCTTTCTTT
TRBV4-2,TRBJ1-6,.,.,CASSQESVWTGNNSPLHF,TGTGCCAGCAGCCAAGAAAGTGTATGGACGGGGAATAATTCACCCCTCCACTTT